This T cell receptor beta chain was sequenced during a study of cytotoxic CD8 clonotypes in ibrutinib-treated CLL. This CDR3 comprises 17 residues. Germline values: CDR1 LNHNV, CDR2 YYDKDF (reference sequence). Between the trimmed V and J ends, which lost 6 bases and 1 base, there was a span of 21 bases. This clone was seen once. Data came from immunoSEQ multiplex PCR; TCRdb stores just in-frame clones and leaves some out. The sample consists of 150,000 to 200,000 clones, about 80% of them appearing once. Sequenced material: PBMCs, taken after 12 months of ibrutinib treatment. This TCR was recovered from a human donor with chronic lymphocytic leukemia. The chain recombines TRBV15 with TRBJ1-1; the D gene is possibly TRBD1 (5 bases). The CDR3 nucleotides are TGTGCCACCAGAAGACTTTATACCGGGACGACGAACACTGAAGCTTTCTTT. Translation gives CATRRLYTGTTNTEAFF.